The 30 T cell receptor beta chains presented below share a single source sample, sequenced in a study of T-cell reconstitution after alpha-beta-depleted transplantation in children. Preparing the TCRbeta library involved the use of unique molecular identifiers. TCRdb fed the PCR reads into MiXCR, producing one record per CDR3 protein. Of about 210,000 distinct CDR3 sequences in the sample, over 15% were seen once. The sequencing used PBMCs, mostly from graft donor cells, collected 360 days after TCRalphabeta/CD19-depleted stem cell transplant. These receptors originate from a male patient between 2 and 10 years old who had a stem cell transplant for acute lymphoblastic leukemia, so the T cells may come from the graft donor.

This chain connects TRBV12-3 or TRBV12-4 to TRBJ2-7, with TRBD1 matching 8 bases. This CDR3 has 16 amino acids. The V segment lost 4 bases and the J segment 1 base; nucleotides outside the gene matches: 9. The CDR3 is CASSSLARTGSYEQYF. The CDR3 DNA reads TGTGCCAGCAGTTCCCTTGCGAGGACAGGGTCCTACGAGCAGTACTTC.

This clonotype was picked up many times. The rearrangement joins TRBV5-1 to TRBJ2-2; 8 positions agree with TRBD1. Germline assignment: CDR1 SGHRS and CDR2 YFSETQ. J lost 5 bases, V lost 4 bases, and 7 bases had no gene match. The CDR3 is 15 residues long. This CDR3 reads CASSPTGGRTGELFF. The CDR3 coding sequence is TGCGCCAGCAGCCCAACAGGGGGTAGGACCGGGGAGCTGTTTTTT.

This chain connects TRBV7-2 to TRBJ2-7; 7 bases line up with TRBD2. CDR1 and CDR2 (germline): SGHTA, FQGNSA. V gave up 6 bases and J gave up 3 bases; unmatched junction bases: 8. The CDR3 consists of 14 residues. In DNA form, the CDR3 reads TGTGCCAGCAGGATGGGCGGGAGCTACTACGAGCAGTACTTC. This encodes CASRMGGSYYEQYF. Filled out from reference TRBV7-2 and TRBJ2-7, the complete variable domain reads GAGVSQSPSNKVTEKGKDVELRCDPISGHTALYWYRQSLGQGLEFLIYFQGNSAPDKSGLPSDRFSAERTGGSVSTLTIQRTQQEDSAVYLCASRMGGSYYEQYFGPGTRLTVT.

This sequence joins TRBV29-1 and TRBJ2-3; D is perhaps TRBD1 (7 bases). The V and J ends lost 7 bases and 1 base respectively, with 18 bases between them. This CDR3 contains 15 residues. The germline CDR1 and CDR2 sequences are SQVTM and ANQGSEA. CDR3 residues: CSARRGGTGTDTQYF. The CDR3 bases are TGCAGCGCCCGACGTGGGGGGACAGGCACAGATACGCAGTATTTT.

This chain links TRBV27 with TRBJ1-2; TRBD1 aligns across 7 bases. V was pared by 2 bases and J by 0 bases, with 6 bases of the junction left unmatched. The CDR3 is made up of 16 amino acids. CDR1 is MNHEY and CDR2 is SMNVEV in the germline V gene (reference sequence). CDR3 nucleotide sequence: TGTGCCAGCAGTTTAGAGGGGGCGAATCCTAACTATGGCTACACCTTC. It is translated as CASSLEGANPNYGYTF.

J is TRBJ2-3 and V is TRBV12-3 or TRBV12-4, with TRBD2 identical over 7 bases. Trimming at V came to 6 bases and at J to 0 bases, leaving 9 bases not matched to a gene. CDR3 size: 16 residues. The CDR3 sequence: CASRDLSGGSTDTQYF. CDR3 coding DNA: TGTGCCAGCAGGGATCTTTCGGGGGGTAGCACAGATACGCAGTATTTT.

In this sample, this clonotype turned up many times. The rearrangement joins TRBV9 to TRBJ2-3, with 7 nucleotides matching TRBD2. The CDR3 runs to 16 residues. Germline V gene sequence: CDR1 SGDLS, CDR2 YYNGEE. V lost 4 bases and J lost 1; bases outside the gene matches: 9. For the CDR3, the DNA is TGTGCCAGCAGCTCCCCCCCCCGGGGGGGCACAGATACGCAGTATTTT. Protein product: CASSSPPRGGTDTQYF.

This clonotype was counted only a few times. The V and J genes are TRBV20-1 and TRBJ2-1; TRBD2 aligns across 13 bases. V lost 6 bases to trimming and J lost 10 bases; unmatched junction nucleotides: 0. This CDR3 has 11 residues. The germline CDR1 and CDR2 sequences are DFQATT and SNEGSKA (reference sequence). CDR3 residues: CSAGLAGEQFF. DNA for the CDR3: TGCAGTGCGGGACTAGCGGGAGAGCAGTTCTTC.

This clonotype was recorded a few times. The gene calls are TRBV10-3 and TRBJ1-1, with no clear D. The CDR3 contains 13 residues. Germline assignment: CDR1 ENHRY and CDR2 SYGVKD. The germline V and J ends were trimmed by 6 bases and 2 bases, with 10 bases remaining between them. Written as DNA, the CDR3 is TGTGCCATCAGGAACACCTTCAACACTGAAGCTTTCTTT. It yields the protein CAIRNTFNTEAFF.

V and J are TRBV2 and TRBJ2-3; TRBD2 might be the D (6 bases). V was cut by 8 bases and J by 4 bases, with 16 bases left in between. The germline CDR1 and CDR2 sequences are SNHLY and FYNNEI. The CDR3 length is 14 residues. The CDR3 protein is CASPRREGPDTQYF. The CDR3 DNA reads TGTGCCAGCCCCCGGCGGGAAGGTCCAGATACGCAGTATTTT.

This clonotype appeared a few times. CDR3 DNA: TGTGCCAGCAGCTTATGGGAACTGGGGACAGCAGAGACCCAGTACTTC. This sequence encodes CASSLWELGTAETQYF. The rearrangement joins TRBV7-8 to TRBJ2-5, with 7 bases that match TRBD1. J was trimmed by 4 bases and V by 2 bases; bases with no gene match: 10. This CDR3 region has 16 residues. CDR1 is SGHVS and CDR2 is FQNEAQ in the germline V gene.

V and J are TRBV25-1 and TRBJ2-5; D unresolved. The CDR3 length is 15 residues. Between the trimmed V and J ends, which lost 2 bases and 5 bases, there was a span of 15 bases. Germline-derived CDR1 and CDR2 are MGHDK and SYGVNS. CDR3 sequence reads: CASSENGNSGETQYF. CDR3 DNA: TGTGCCAGCAGTGAAAATGGGAATTCGGGTGAGACCCAGTACTTC.

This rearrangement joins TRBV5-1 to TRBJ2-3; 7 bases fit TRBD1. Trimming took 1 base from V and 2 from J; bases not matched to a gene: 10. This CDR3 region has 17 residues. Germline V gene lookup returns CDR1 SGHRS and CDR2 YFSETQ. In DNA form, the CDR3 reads TGCGCCAGCAGCTTGTTAGTAGGGGGCGAGAACACAGATACGCAGTATTTT. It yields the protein CASSLLVGGENTDTQYF.

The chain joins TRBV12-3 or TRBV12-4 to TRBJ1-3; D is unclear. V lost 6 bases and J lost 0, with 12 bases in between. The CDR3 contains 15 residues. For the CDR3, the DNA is TGTGCCAGCAGCCCCACATTGAGCTCTGGAAACACCATATATTTT. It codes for CASSPTLSSGNTIYF.

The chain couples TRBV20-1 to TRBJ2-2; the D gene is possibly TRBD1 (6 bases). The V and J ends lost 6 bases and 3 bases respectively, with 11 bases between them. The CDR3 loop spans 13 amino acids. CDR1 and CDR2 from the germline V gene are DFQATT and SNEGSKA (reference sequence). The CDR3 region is CSAPDRDTGELFF. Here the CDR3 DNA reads TGCAGTGCCCCGGACAGAGACACCGGGGAGCTGTTTTTT.

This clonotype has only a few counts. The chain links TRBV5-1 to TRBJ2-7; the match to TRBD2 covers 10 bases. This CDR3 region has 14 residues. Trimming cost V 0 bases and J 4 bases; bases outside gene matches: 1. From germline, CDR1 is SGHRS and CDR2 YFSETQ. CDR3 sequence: CASSLERGGYEQYF. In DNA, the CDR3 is TGCGCCAGCAGCTTGGAGCGGGGGGGGTACGAGCAGTACTTC.

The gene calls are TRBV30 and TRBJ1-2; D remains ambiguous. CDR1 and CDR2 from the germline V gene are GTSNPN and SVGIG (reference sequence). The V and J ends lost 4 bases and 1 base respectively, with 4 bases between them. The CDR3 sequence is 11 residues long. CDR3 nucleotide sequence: TGTGCCTGGAACTATAACTATGGCTACACCTTC. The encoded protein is CAWNYNYGYTF.

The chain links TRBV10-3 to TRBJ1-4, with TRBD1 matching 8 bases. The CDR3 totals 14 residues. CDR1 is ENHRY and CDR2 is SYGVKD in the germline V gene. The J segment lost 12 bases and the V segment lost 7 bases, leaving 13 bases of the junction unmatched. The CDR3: CAINSDRAKAELFF. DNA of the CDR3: TGTGCCATCAATTCGGACAGGGCCAAGGCGGAACTGTTTTTT.

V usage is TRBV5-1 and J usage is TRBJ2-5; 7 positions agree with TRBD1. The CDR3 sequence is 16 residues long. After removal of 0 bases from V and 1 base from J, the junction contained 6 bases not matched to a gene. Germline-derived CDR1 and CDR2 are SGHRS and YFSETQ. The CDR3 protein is CASSLDRGFIQETQYF. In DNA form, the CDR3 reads TGCGCCAGCAGCTTGGACAGGGGTTTTATCCAAGAGACCCAGTACTTC. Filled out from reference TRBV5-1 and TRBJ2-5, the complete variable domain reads KAGVTQTPRYLIKTRGQQVTLSCSPISGHRSVSWYQQTPGQGLQFLFEYFSETQRNKGNFPGRFSGRQFSNSRSEMNVSTLELGDSALYLCASSLDRGFIQETQYFGPGTRLLVL.

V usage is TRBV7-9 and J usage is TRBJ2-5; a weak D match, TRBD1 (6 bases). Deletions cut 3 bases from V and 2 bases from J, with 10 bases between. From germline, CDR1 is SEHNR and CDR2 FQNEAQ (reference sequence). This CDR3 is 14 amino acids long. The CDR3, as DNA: TGTGCCAGCAGCTTCCTGGACAGTCAAGAGACCCAGTACTTC. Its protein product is CASSFLDSQETQYF.

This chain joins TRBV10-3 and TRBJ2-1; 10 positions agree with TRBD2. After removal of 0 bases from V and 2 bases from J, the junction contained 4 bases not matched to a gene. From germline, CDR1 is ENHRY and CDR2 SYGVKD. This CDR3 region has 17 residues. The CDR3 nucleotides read TGTGCCATCAGTGAGTCTCTAGCGGGAGTCCCCTACAATGAGCAGTTCTTC. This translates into CAISESLAGVPYNEQFF.

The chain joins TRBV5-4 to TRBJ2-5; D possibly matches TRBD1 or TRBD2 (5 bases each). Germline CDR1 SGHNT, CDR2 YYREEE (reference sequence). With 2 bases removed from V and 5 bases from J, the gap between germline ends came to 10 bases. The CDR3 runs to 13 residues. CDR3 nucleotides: TGTGCCAGCAGCTTAAGGGACGAGGAGACCCAGTACTTC. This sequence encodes CASSLRDEETQYF.

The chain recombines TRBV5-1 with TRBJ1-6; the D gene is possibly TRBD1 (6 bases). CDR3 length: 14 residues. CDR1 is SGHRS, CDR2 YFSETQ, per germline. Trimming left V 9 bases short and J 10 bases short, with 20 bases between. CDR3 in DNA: TGCGCCACATCCTCGTCAGGGGAAGGCTCACCCCTCCACTTT. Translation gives CATSSSGEGSPLHF.

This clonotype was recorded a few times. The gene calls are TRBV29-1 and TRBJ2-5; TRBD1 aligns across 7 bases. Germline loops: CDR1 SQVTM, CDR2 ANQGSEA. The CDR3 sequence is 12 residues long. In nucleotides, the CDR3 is TGCAGTGAAAGGACAGGATCAGAGACCCAGTACTTC. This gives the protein CSERTGSETQYF.

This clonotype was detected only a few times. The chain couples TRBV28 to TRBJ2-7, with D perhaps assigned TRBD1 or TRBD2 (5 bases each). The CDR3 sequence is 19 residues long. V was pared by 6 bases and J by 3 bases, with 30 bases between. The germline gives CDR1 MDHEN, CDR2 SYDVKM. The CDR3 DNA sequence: TGTGCCAGCAGCCTCTTCCGGGACGGGTTAGTCTTGCTCCACTACGAGCAGTACTTC. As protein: CASSLFRDGLVLLHYEQYF. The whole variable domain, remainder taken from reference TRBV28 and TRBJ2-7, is DVKVTQSSRYLVKRTGEKVFLECVQDMDHENMFWYRQDPGLGLRLIYFSYDVKMKEKGDIPEGYSVSREKKERFSLILESASTNQTSMYLCASSLFRDGLVLLHYEQYFGPGTRLTVT.

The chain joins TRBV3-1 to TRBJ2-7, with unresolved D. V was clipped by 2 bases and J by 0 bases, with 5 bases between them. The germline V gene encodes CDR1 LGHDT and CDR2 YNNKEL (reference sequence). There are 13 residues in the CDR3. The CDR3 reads CASSQFPSYEQYF. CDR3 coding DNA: TGTGCCAGCAGCCAATTTCCCTCCTACGAGCAGTACTTC.

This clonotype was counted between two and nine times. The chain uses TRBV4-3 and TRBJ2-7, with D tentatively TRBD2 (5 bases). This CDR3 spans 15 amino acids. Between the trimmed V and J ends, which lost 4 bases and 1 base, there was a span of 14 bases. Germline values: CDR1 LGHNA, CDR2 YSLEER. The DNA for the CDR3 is TGCGCCAGCAGCCCCTTAGCGTGGTTGTCCTACGAGCAGTACTTC. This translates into CASSPLAWLSYEQYF.

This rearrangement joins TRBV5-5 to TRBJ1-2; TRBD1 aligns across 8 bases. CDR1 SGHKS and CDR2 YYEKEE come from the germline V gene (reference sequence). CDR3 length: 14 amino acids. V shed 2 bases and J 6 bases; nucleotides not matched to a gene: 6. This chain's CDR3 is CASSLSGGGDGYTF. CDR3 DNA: TGTGCCAGCAGCTTATCAGGGGGCGGCGATGGCTACACCTTC.

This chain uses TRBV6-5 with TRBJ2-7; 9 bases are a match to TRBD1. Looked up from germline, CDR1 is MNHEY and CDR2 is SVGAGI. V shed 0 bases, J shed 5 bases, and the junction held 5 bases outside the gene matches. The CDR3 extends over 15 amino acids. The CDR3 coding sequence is TGTGCCAGCAGTTACTCGCGGGACAGGGCCCACGAGCAGTACTTC. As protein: CASSYSRDRAHEQYF.

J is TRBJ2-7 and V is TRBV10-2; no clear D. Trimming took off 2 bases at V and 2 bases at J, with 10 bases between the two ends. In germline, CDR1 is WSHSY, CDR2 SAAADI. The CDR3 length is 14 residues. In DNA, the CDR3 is TGCGCCAGCAGTGAGGCCCGTCCGGCCTACGAGCAGTACTTC. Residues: CASSEARPAYEQYF.